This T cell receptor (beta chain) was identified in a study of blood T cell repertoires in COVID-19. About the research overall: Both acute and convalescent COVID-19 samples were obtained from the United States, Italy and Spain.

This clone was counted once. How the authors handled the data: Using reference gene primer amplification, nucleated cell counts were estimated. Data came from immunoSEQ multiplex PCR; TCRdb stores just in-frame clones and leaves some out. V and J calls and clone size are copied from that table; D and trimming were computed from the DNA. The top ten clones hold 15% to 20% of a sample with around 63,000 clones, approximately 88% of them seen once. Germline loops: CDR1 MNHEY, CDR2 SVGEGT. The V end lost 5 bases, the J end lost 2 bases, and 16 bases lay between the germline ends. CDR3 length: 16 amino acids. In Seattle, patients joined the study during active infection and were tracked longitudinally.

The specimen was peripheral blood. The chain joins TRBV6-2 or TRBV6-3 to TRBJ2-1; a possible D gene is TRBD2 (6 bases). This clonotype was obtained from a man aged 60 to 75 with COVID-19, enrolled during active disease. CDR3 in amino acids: CASSSPSSATYNEQFF. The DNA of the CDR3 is TGTGCCAGCAGTAGCCCGTCTAGCGCGACCTACAATGAGCAGTTCTTC.